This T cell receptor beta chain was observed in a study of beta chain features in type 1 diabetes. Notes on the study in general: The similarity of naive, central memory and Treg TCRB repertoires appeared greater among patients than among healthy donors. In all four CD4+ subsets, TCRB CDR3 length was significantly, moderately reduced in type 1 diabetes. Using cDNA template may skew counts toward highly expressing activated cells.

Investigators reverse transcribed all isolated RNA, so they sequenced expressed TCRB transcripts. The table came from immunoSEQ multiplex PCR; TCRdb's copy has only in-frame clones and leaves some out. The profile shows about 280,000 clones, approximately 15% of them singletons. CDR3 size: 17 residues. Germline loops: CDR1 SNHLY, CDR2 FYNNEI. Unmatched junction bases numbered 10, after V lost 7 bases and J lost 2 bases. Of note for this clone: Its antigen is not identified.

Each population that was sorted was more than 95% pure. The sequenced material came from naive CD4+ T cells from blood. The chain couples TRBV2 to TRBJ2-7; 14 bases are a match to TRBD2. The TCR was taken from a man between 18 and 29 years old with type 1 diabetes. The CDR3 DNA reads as TGTGCCAGCAATCCGGGACTAGCGGGAGAAATCCCCTACGAGCAGTACTTC. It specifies CASNPGLAGEIPYEQYF. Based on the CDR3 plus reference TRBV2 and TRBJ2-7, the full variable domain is EPEVTQTPSHQVTQMGQEVILRCVPISNHLYFYWYRQILGQKVEFLVSFYNNEISEKSEIFDDQFSVERPDGSNFTLKIRSTKLEDSAMYFCASNPGLAGEIPYEQYFGPGTRLTVT.